The 15 T cell receptor beta chains in this list originate from one sample, sequenced in a study of blood T cell repertoires in COVID-19. TCRdb keeps only in-frame clones here, not all; method: immunoSEQ multiplex PCR. The data contain approximately 50,000 clones, about 86% of them singletons. The source material was peripheral blood. All receptors derive from a woman older than 75 with acute or convalescent COVID-19.

This clone was detected only once. The chain combines TRBV9 with TRBJ1-2, with 9 bases identical to TRBD1. With V trimmed by 3 bases and J by 3 bases, 6 bases remained unmatched. The CDR3 extends over 15 amino acids. Germline-derived CDR1 and CDR2 are SGDLS and YYNGEE. The CDR3 DNA reads TGTGCCAGCAGCGGTGGGACAGGGCCTTACTATGGCTACACCTTC. Its protein is CASSGGTGPYYGYTF.

The sample holds one count of this clone. The chain joins TRBV5-1 to TRBJ2-7, with 7 positions matching TRBD1. Trimming at V came to 4 bases and at J to 7 bases, leaving 11 bases not matched to a gene. The CDR3 is 14 residues long. Looked up from germline, CDR1 is SGHRS and CDR2 is YFSETQ. CDR3 in amino acids: CASSPTGDQGEQYF. CDR3 sequence (DNA): TGCGCCAGCAGCCCAACAGGGGACCAAGGGGAGCAGTACTTC.

The chain recombines TRBV5-6 with TRBJ1-6; no definite D call. V was trimmed by 0 bases and J by 2 bases, leaving 9 bases between them. The CDR3 has 16 amino acids. Germline V gene sequence: CDR1 SGHDT, CDR2 YYEEEE. The CDR3 here is CASSLVGETYNSPLHF. In nucleotides, the CDR3 is TGTGCCAGCAGCTTGGTCGGAGAGACCTATAATTCACCCCTCCACTTT.

The CDR3 DNA reads as TGTGCCAGCAGGGAAAGGGGCCTAGTGAGACTCCTCCAGTATTTT. It specifies CASRERGLVRLLQYF. This chain uses TRBV2 with TRBJ2-3; perhaps TRBD1 as D (5 bases). The germline V and J ends were trimmed by 6 bases and 12 bases, with 25 bases remaining between them. The CDR3 loop spans 15 amino acids. Germline V gives CDR1 SNHLY, CDR2 FYNNEI.

This clone was seen once. The CDR3 reads CASSSRDSPVYGYTF. The CDR3 DNA reads TGTGCCAGCAGCTCCCGGGACAGCCCCGTCTATGGCTACACCTTC. The chain recombines TRBV7-8 with TRBJ1-2; 7 bases align to TRBD1. CDR1 and CDR2 from the germline V gene are SGHVS and FQNEAQ. The CDR3 sequence is 15 residues long. Trimming at V came to 4 bases and at J to 4 bases, leaving 9 bases not matched to a gene.

The chain employs TRBV30 and TRBJ1-1; a possible D gene is TRBD1 (5 bases). Trimming took 1 base from V and 4 from J, leaving 16 bases between them. CDR3 length equals 15 residues. CDR1 GTSNPN and CDR2 SVGIG come from the germline V gene (reference sequence). The CDR3 region has the DNA TGTGCCTGGAGTGCCAGCGGGAGGGGTGGCACTGAAGCTTTCTTT. This codes for CAWSASGRGGTEAFF.

The V call is TRBV6-6, the J call TRBJ2-5, with TRBD2 as a possible D gene (5 bases). Germline V gene data show CDR1 as MNHNY and CDR2 as SVGAGI (reference sequence). The CDR3 is made up of 13 amino acids. V was trimmed by 8 bases and J by 4 bases, leaving 14 bases between them. The CDR3: CASGLGVAETQYF. The CDR3 nucleotides read TGTGCCAGCGGGTTGGGAGTTGCAGAGACCCAGTACTTC.

This chain connects TRBV3-1 (or the pseudogene TRBV3-2) to TRBJ2-1; 10 nucleotides line up with TRBD2. CDR1 is LGHDT, CDR2 YNNKEL, per germline (reference sequence). This CDR3 region has 12 residues. J gave up 16 bases and V 2 bases, and 5 bases lay outside the gene matches. DNA of the CDR3: TGTGCCAGCAGCCAAAGCGGGGGGGTTACCTTCTTC. Protein product: CASSQSGGVTFF.

The table lists this clone with a few counts. The V gene is TRBV19, the J gene TRBJ2-2, with 8 bases identical to TRBD1. With 6 bases clipped from V and 6 bases from J, the junction kept 9 bases outside the gene matches. Germline values: CDR1 LNHDA, CDR2 SQIVND (reference sequence). CDR3 length: 15 amino acids. The CDR3, as DNA: TGTGCCAGTAGACTCGGACAGGGTCGGCCCGGGGAGCTGTTTTTT. Translated, it gives CASRLGQGRPGELFF.

This chain links TRBV11-3 with TRBJ2-3; D gene unclear. Trimming pared 0 bases from V and 2 bases from J, leaving 6 bases between. The CDR3 covers 14 residues. Germline V gene lookup returns CDR1 SGHNT and CDR2 YENEEA. The DNA of the CDR3 is TGTGCCAGCAGCTTAGACCTAACCACAGATACGCAGTATTTT. Its translation is CASSLDLTTDTQYF.

V is TRBV18 and J is TRBJ1-2, with 7 nucleotides matching TRBD1. With V trimmed by 3 bases and J by 4 bases, 5 bases remained unmatched. The CDR3 length is 14 residues. Germline values: CDR1 KGHSH, CDR2 LQKENI. DNA for the CDR3: TGTGCCAGCTCACCCCTTAGGGACAGCTATGGCTACACCTTC. Encoded protein: CASSPLRDSYGYTF.

The rearrangement links TRBV18 to TRBJ1-4; the match to TRBD1 covers 7 bases. The germline V gene has CDR1 KGHSH and CDR2 LQKENI. The J segment lost 3 bases and the V segment lost 3 bases, leaving 4 bases of the junction unmatched. CDR3 size: 15 residues. In DNA, the CDR3 is TGTGCCAGCTCACCTGGGACAGCGGCTAATGAAAAACTGTTTTTT. The encoded protein is CASSPGTAANEKLFF.

The chain couples TRBV6-1 to TRBJ1-4; D unresolved. The CDR3 runs 14 residues. The V end lost 3 bases, the J end lost 8 bases, and 13 bases lay between the germline ends. The V gene's germline CDR1 is MNHNS and CDR2 SASEGT. The CDR3 loop reads CASSERGLEEKLFF. DNA of the CDR3: TGTGCCAGCAGTGAGCGGGGATTGGAGGAAAAACTGTTTTTT.

The V and J genes are TRBV6-6 and TRBJ1-2; tentative D call: TRBD1 (5 bases). V was shortened by 0 bases and J by 5 bases, with 13 bases between the two germline ends. The V gene's germline CDR1 is MNHNY and CDR2 SVGAGI (reference sequence). CDR3 size: 15 residues. CDR3 region: CASSYSGGEGYGYTF. As DNA, the CDR3 is TGTGCCAGCAGTTACTCCGGGGGGGAAGGATATGGCTACACCTTC.

The V gene is TRBV30, the J gene TRBJ1-3, with TRBD1 identical over 7 bases. Germline values: CDR1 GTSNPN, CDR2 SVGIG (reference sequence). V trimming: 4 bases; J trimming: 3 bases; junction bases outside the gene matches: 6. This CDR3 has 14 amino acids. Written as DNA, the CDR3 is TGTGCCTGGATTCGGGACAGCTTTGGAAACACCATATATTTT. It translates to CAWIRDSFGNTIYF.